This T cell receptor (beta chain) was identified in a study of cytomegalovirus exposure and HLA in healthy donors. The V end lost 0 bases, the J end lost 1 base, and 16 bases lay between the germline ends. This CDR3 is 19 amino acids long. The germline gives CDR1 MNHNS, CDR2 SASEGT. Study-wide results and caveats: Excluded were some V segments that proved indistinguishable, including TRBV6-2 and TRBV6-3.

Both 60 Vbeta primers and 13 Jbeta primers went into the PCR. Measured with immunoSEQ multiplex PCR; TCRdb has only the in-frame clones, and not every one. This table has some 150,000 clones, approximately 82% appearing once. On this clone: Its specificity is unknown.

The TCR was taken from a young man in good health and CMV-seropositive. The sequenced sample was PBMCs. This rearrangement joins TRBV6-1 to TRBJ2-6; a possible D gene is TRBD1 (6 bases). The CDR3 here is CASSEAQGLALSGANVLTF. CDR3 DNA: TGTGCCAGCAGTGAAGCGCAGGGGCTCGCCCTTTCTGGGGCCAACGTCCTGACTTTC.